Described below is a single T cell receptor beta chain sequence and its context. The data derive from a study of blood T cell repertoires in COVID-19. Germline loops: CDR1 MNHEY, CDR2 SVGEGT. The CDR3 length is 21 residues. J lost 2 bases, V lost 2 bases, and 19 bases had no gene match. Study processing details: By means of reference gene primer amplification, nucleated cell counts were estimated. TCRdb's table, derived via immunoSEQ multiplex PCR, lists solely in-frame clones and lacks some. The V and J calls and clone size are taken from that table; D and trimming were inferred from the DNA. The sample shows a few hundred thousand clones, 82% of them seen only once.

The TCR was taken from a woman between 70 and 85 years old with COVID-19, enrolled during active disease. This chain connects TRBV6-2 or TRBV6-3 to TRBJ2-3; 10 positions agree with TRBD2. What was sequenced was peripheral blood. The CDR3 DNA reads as TGTGCCAGCAGTTACCCCGCCGGACAGGGCAGCGGGAGGGCCTCCACAGATACGCAGTATTTT. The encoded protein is CASSYPAGQGSGRASTDTQYF.